Below are 16 T cell receptor beta chains sequenced from a single sample in a study of blood T cell repertoires in COVID-19. The method was immunoSEQ multiplex PCR; TCRdb's version includes in-frame clones alone and lacks a portion of them. The sample yields 20,000 or so clones, about 88% seen once. Specimen: peripheral blood. The receptors were gathered from a human donor in a cohort sampled during active COVID-19.

This chain joins TRBV6-5 and TRBJ2-7; 8 nucleotides align to TRBD1. Germline CDR1 reads MNHEY; CDR2 reads SVGAGI. This CDR3 contains 14 residues. Losses at the gene ends were 6 bases for V and 1 base for J; bases not matched to a gene: 5. DNA for the CDR3: TGTGCCAGCAGGAGACAGGGGCTATCCTACGAGCAGTACTTC. It yields the protein CASRRQGLSYEQYF.

The chain carries TRBV4-2 and TRBJ1-2; 9 positions match TRBD1. The trim removed 1 base at V and 5 bases at J, leaving 8 bases unmatched. This CDR3 has 16 residues. CDR1 and CDR2 from the germline V gene are LGHNA and YNFKEQ. The CDR3 protein is CASSQVGTGTEYGYTF. CDR3 nucleotide sequence: TGTGCCAGCAGCCAAGTAGGGACAGGGACCGAATATGGCTACACCTTC.

The CDR3 loop is CASSSVLTGVSGNTIYF. The CDR3 region has the DNA TGTGCCAGCAGCTCAGTCCTTACAGGGGTCTCTGGAAACACCATATATTTT. The chain is built from TRBV7-9 and TRBJ1-3, with 7 nucleotides matching TRBD1. Losses at the gene ends were 4 bases for V and 0 bases for J; bases not matched to a gene: 9. The CDR3 is made up of 17 amino acids. In germline, CDR1 is SEHNR, CDR2 FQNEAQ (reference sequence).

V is TRBV6-5 and J is TRBJ2-5, with 10 bases aligning to TRBD1. The germline V gene has CDR1 MNHEY and CDR2 SVGAGI. This CDR3 is 14 amino acids long. Germline trimming cut 10 bases from V and 4 bases from J; bases unmatched to any gene: 9. The CDR3 nucleotides read TGTGCCACCATCCGGACAGGGGGTGGAGAGACCCAGTACTTC. It yields the protein CATIRTGGGETQYF.

This rearrangement joins TRBV7-9 to TRBJ1-1; D gene ambiguous. There are 12 residues in the CDR3. The V and J ends lost 2 bases and 10 bases respectively, with 11 bases between them. Germline V CDR1 and CDR2: SEHNR, FQNEAQ (reference sequence). CDR3 residues: CASSLTGDTAFF. CDR3 DNA: TGTGCCAGCAGCTTAACCGGGGATACAGCTTTCTTT. The variable domain in full, with the rest retrieved from reference TRBV7-9 and TRBJ1-1, is DTGVSQNPRHKITKRGQNVTFRCDPISEHNRLYWYRQTLGQGPEFLTYFQNEAQLEKSRLLSDRFSAERPKGSFSTLEIQRTEQGDSAMYLCASSLTGDTAFFGQGTRLTVV.

This clone has just one count. This rearrangement joins TRBV5-6 to TRBJ2-5, with TRBD1 identical over 9 bases. This CDR3 region has 14 residues. Germline loops: CDR1 SGHDT, CDR2 YYEEEE. Trimming removed 4 bases from V and 6 bases from J; junction bases left unmatched: 7. The CDR3 DNA sequence: TGTGCCAGCAGCACCGACAGGGGGAGACAGACCCAGTACTTC. Encoded protein: CASSTDRGRQTQYF.

This clone has just a few counts. The J gene is TRBJ2-2, the V gene TRBV10-1; 9 bases agree with TRBD1. This CDR3 is built from 17 residues. The V segment lost 5 bases and the J segment 0 bases; nucleotides outside the gene matches: 7. Germline CDR1 WNHNN, CDR2 SYGVQD (reference sequence). DNA of the CDR3: TGCGCCAGCAGTCAGGGGAGACAGGGGGCGAACACCGGGGAGCTGTTTTTT. This sequence encodes CASSQGRQGANTGELFF.

The V and J genes are TRBV7-6 and TRBJ2-3; 10 nucleotides match TRBD1. This CDR3 contains 13 residues. Losses at the gene ends were 4 bases for V and 6 bases for J; bases not matched to a gene: 1. The V gene's germline CDR1 is SGHVS and CDR2 FNYEAQ. DNA for the CDR3: TGTGCCAGCAGCTGGACAGGGGGGGATACGCAGTATTTT. It codes for CASSWTGGDTQYF.

The chain combines TRBV7-2 with TRBJ1-2; D not resolved. Trimming pared 2 bases from V and 4 bases from J, leaving 8 bases between. Germline CDR1 and CDR2: SGHTA and FQGNSA. CDR3 length: 13 residues. The CDR3 region is CASSLPGFYGYTF. DNA for the CDR3: TGTGCCAGCAGCTTACCGGGATTCTATGGCTACACCTTC.

The V and J genes are TRBV9 and TRBJ2-1; 7 bases are shared with TRBD1. This CDR3 is 16 amino acids long. CDR1 and CDR2 from the germline V gene are SGDLS and YYNGEE. Trimming took 3 bases from V and 6 from J; bases not matched to a gene: 12. The chain's CDR3 is CASSAPPGTAGNEQFF. The CDR3 nucleotides read TGTGCCAGCAGCGCTCCTCCTGGGACAGCTGGCAATGAGCAGTTCTTC.

This rearrangement joins TRBV19 to TRBJ1-3, with 7 bases matching TRBD1. Trimming at V came to 5 bases and at J to 2 bases, leaving 3 bases not matched to a gene. The V gene's germline CDR1 is LNHDA and CDR2 SQIVND (reference sequence). This CDR3 is 14 amino acids long. The CDR3 spells CASSFTGAGNTIYF. CDR3 sequence (DNA): TGTGCCAGTAGTTTTACAGGGGCTGGAAACACCATATATTTT.

The chain recombines TRBV25-1 with TRBJ2-5; D call uncertain. The CDR3 contains 15 residues. Trimming pared 3 bases from V and 3 bases from J, leaving 14 bases between. The germline gives CDR1 MGHDK, CDR2 SYGVNS. The CDR3, as DNA: TGTGCCAGCAGTGACCCCGGTCCCTTTAAAGAGACCCAGTACTTC. Its translation is CASSDPGPFKETQYF.

The chain employs TRBV9 and TRBJ2-1; TRBD2 matches at 12 bases. Germline CDR1 is SGDLS and CDR2 is YYNGEE. This CDR3 is 16 amino acids long. Losses at the gene ends were 2 bases for V and 6 bases for J; bases not matched to a gene: 6. As DNA, the CDR3 is TGTGCCAGCAGCGTCCGGGGACTAGCGGGTTCCAATGAGCAGTTCTTC. Its protein is CASSVRGLAGSNEQFF.

The J gene is TRBJ2-5, the V gene TRBV27; TRBD2 aligns across 8 bases. The V and J ends lost 5 bases and 2 bases, in that order; junction bases with no gene match: 4. CDR3 length: 14 amino acids. CDR1 and CDR2 from the germline V gene are MNHEY and SMNVEV (reference sequence). CDR3 region: CASSTPGGQETQYF. The CDR3 DNA reads TGTGCCAGCAGTACCCCGGGGGGGCAAGAGACCCAGTACTTC.

This chain links TRBV5-4 with TRBJ1-2; D may be TRBD1 (6 bases). This CDR3 contains 14 residues. The germline V gene encodes CDR1 SGHNT and CDR2 YYREEE (reference sequence). V was trimmed by 0 bases and J by 2 bases, leaving 8 bases between them. The CDR3 region is CASSLGDINYGYTF. The CDR3 nucleotides read TGTGCCAGCAGCTTGGGGGACATAAACTATGGCTACACCTTC.

This chain connects TRBV5-1 to TRBJ1-1, with 8 bases aligning to TRBD1. The junction had 6 bases not matched to a gene; V was cut back by 0 bases and J by 8 bases. Germline assignment: CDR1 SGHRS and CDR2 YFSETQ. The CDR3 is made up of 14 amino acids. Here the CDR3 reads CASSLETGVTEAFF. CDR3 coding DNA: TGCGCCAGCAGCTTGGAGACAGGGGTCACCGAAGCTTTCTTT.